The 21 T cell receptor beta chains below were found in one sample sequenced in a study of CD8+CD57+ T cells in acquired aplastic anemia. According to the study, genomic DNA was the template for TCR beta VDJ and CDR3 profiling. TCRdb processed the reads anew with MiXCR; each CDR3 protein has one entry. The sample consists of over 150,000 distinct CDR3 sequences, around 63% of them appearing once. It was patients with CD8+CD57+ cell expansion by flow cytometry who were chosen for sequencing. Sequencing was done on a sample of sorted CD4+, CD8+, or CD8+CD57+ T cells (not recorded which) from PBMCs. These receptors all stem from a human donor with aplastic anemia.

This rearrangement joins TRBV25-1 to TRBJ1-3; TRBD1 might be the D (5 bases). Germline V gene sequence: CDR1 MGHDK, CDR2 SYGVNS. V lost 6 bases to trimming and J lost 4 bases, with 25 bases between them. The CDR3 length is 18 residues. This CDR3 is CASRSGPPGPREGNTIYF. The DNA for the CDR3 is TGTGCCAGCAGAAGCGGTCCCCCCGGACCCAGGGAGGGAAACACCATATATTTT. The variable domain in full, completed from reference TRBV25-1 and TRBJ1-3, reads EADIYQTPRYLVIGTGKKITLECSQTMGHDKMYWYQQDPGMELHLIHYSYGVNSTEKGDLSSESTVSRIRTEHFPLTLESARPSHTSQYLCASRSGPPGPREGNTIYFGEGSWLTVV.

This clonotype was counted a single time. The chain joins TRBV11-2 to TRBJ2-1; TRBD1 matches at 11 bases. This CDR3 is built from 15 residues. The V and J ends lost 6 bases and 8 bases, in that order; junction bases with no gene match: 9. CDR1 is SGHAT, CDR2 FQNNGV, per germline. The CDR3 region is CASSQDRGLNYEQFF. For the CDR3, the DNA is TGTGCCAGCAGTCAGGACAGGGGGCTGAACTATGAGCAGTTCTTC.

This sequence joins TRBV10-1 and TRBJ1-1; D call uncertain. V lost 11 bases, J lost 5 bases, and 12 bases lay in between. Germline V gene sequence: CDR1 WNHNN, CDR2 SYGVQD (reference sequence). The CDR3 consists of 11 residues. The CDR3 coding sequence is TGCGCCTCTGGTCGACTTACTGAAGCTTTCTTT. This codes for CASGRLTEAFF.

The chain joins TRBV20-1 to TRBJ1-4; D gene ambiguous. The germline V and J ends were trimmed by 2 bases and 3 bases, with 10 bases remaining between them. Germline values: CDR1 DFQATT, CDR2 SNEGSKA (reference sequence). The CDR3 spans 14 residues. Here the CDR3 reads CSARRAVANEKLFF. The CDR3 nucleotides read TGCAGTGCTAGAAGGGCAGTGGCTAATGAAAAACTGTTTTTT.

This chain connects TRBV7-9 to TRBJ1-6, with TRBD1 matching 7 bases. The J segment lost 10 bases and the V segment lost 5 bases, leaving 5 bases of the junction unmatched. The CDR3 loop spans 13 amino acids. CDR1 and CDR2 (germline): SEHNR, FQNEAQ (reference sequence). CDR3: CASSPGQASPLHF. The CDR3 coding sequence is TGTGCCAGCAGCCCCGGACAGGCGTCACCCCTCCACTTT. The variable domain in full, completed from reference TRBV7-9 and TRBJ1-6, reads DTGVSQNPRHKITKRGQNVTFRCDPISEHNRLYWYRQTLGQGPEFLTYFQNEAQLEKSRLLSDRFSAERPKGSFSTLEIQRTEQGDSAMYLCASSPGQASPLHFGNGTRLTVT.

The J gene is TRBJ2-3, the V gene TRBV24-1; possible D gene TRBD1, 6 bases. CDR3 length: 16 amino acids. The germline V gene encodes CDR1 KGHDR and CDR2 SFDVKD. Trimming took 2 bases from V and 1 from J, leaving 12 bases between them. The CDR3 DNA follows: TGTGCCACCAGTGATTCAGACAGGATTGGCACAGATACGCAGTATTTT. Translation: CATSDSDRIGTDTQYF.

CDR3 residues: CASRGGASPDTQYF. CDR3 coding DNA: TGTGCCAGCAGGGGGGGGGCCAGCCCAGATACGCAGTATTTT. This chain uses TRBV6-5 with TRBJ2-3; maybe TRBD2 (7 bases). The CDR3 has 14 amino acids. The germline V gene encodes CDR1 MNHEY and CDR2 SVGAGI. The germline V and J ends were trimmed by 6 bases and 4 bases, with 14 bases remaining between them.

J is TRBJ2-3 and V is TRBV29-1; 16 bases map to TRBD2. The CDR3 spans 17 residues. The V segment lost 6 bases and the J segment 2 bases; nucleotides outside the gene matches: 8. The germline V gene has CDR1 SQVTM and CDR2 ANQGSEA. CDR3 nucleotides: TGCAGCGTCGACGGGACTAGCGGGAGGGCGTTCACAGATACGCAGTATTTT. It translates to CSVDGTSGRAFTDTQYF.

This clonotype was counted between two and nine times. The chain employs TRBV5-5 and TRBJ1-2, with 10 bases fitting TRBD1. The ends lost 3 bases at V and 6 bases at J; junction bases unmatched: 5. CDR1 and CDR2 (germline): SGHKS, YYEKEE (reference sequence). This CDR3 has 14 amino acids. CDR3 in amino acids: CASSYYGTGDGYTF. CDR3 coding DNA: TGTGCCAGCAGCTACTATGGGACAGGGGATGGCTACACCTTC.

The chain couples TRBV2 to TRBJ1-1; TRBD1 might be the D (6 bases). The V gene lost 4 bases and the J gene lost 0 bases, with 15 bases spanning the gap. Germline CDR1 SNHLY, CDR2 FYNNEI. The CDR3 totals 16 residues. DNA of the CDR3: TGTGCCAGCAGTGGGACAGAAGAACCACTGAACACTGAAGCTTTCTTT. Translated, it gives CASSGTEEPLNTEAFF.

V usage is TRBV12-3 or TRBV12-4 and J usage is TRBJ2-7; D possibly corresponds to TRBD2 (5 bases). The germline V and J ends were trimmed by 6 bases and 9 bases, with 15 bases remaining between them. There are 12 residues in the CDR3. CDR3 bases: TGTGCCAGCAGCCTAGTCGACCGGGGGCAGTACTTC. Translation: CASSLVDRGQYF.

This clonotype was observed a handful of times. V and J are TRBV7-9 and TRBJ1-1; a weak D match, TRBD1 (5 bases). V was shortened by 0 bases and J by 5 bases, with 7 bases between the two germline ends. CDR3 length: 13 residues. CDR1 is SEHNR and CDR2 is FQNEAQ in the germline V gene (reference sequence). CDR3: CASSLAGATEAFF. In DNA, the CDR3 is TGTGCCAGCAGCTTAGCAGGGGCGACTGAAGCTTTCTTT.

The rearrangement uses TRBV7-2 and TRBJ2-7; D remains unclear. V lost 5 bases and J 2 bases, leaving 10 bases between the germline ends. The CDR3 extends over 13 amino acids. Germline V lookup: CDR1 SGHTA, CDR2 FQGNSA. CDR3 bases: TGTGCCAGCAGCCCCTCATCCACCTACGAGCAGTACTTC. Its translation is CASSPSSTYEQYF.

Regarding this clonotype: Its ends do not fully match the called genes, so a read error is possible. V and J are TRBV7-7 and TRBJ1-3, with D possibly being TRBD1 (5 bases). The germline CDR1 and CDR2 sequences are SSHAT and FNYEAQ (reference sequence). CDR3 size: 15 residues. In DNA form, the CDR3 reads TGTGCTAGCAGCTTGGGTCAGGGCTCTGGAAACACCATATATTTT. Its translation is CASSLGQGSGNTIYF.

This clonotype was seen many times. The chain links TRBV5-1 to TRBJ2-1; 13 positions match TRBD2. The V gene end was trimmed by 1 base and the J gene end by 8 bases; junction bases not matched to a gene: 6. CDR3 size: 16 residues. Germline V CDR1 and CDR2: SGHRS, YFSETQ. CDR3 in amino acids: CASSLTGTSGADEQFF. DNA for the CDR3: TGCGCCAGCAGCTTGACAGGGACTAGCGGGGCCGATGAGCAGTTCTTC. The full variable domain, completed using reference TRBV5-1 and TRBJ2-1, is KAGVTQTPRYLIKTRGQQVTLSCSPISGHRSVSWYQQTPGQGLQFLFEYFSETQRNKGNFPGRFSGRQFSNSRSEMNVSTLELGDSALYLCASSLTGTSGADEQFFGPGTRLTVL.

The rearrangement joins TRBV7-9 to TRBJ2-3; the match to TRBD2 covers 10 bases. The CDR3 has 16 residues. Germline loops: CDR1 SEHNR, CDR2 FQNEAQ (reference sequence). With 4 bases clipped from V and 1 base from J, the junction kept 5 bases outside the gene matches. The CDR3 sequence: CASSSQRGGRTDTQYF. The CDR3 DNA reads TGTGCCAGCAGCTCCCAGCGGGGGGGCCGCACAGATACGCAGTATTTT.

At least ten counts were recorded for this clonotype. One junction end disagrees with the germline gene, perhaps due to a read error. The gene calls are TRBV14 and TRBJ2-5, with a weak D call TRBD1 (6 bases). This CDR3 is built from 15 residues. The V gene's germline CDR1 is SGHDN and CDR2 FVKESK. Written as DNA, the CDR3 is TGTGCCAGCAGCCAAGACCGGGACCAATGGGACACGGCGGACTTC. This sequence encodes CASSQDRDQWDTADF.

The chain links TRBV29-1 to TRBJ2-1; D unresolved. Per germline, CDR1 SQVTM and CDR2 ANQGSEA. This CDR3 is built from 13 residues. Trimming removed 1 base at V and 3 bases at J, with 7 bases between. CDR3 DNA: TGCAGCGTTGAAGGGACCGGCTACAATGAGCAGTTCTTC. It yields the protein CSVEGTGYNEQFF.

This clonotype showed up many times. V gene TRBV12-3 or TRBV12-4 combines with J gene TRBJ1-2, with 11 bases that match TRBD1. The CDR3 runs to 12 residues. V lost 8 bases to trimming and J lost 6 bases; unmatched junction nucleotides: 2. This CDR3 is CASGTGGNGYTF. The CDR3 bases are TGTGCCAGCGGGACAGGGGGGAATGGCTACACCTTC.

The chain carries TRBV5-1 and TRBJ2-3, with 7 bases fitting TRBD2. V lost 1 base to trimming and J lost 2 bases; unmatched junction nucleotides: 7. The CDR3 has 16 residues. Germline CDR1 reads SGHRS; CDR2 reads YFSETQ. The CDR3 DNA sequence: TGCGCCAGCAGCTTGTGGACTAGGGTCGACACAGATACGCAGTATTTT. This encodes CASSLWTRVDTDTQYF. The full variable domain, in which reference TRBV5-1 and TRBJ2-3 provide the parts outside the CDR3, is KAGVTQTPRYLIKTRGQQVTLSCSPISGHRSVSWYQQTPGQGLQFLFEYFSETQRNKGNFPGRFSGRQFSNSRSEMNVSTLELGDSALYLCASSLWTRVDTDTQYFGPGTRLTVL.

Details on this clonotype: At one of its ends the junction is not consistent with the germline gene, which may arise from a read error. V is TRBV19 and J is TRBJ2-3, with TRBD2 identical over 8 bases. This CDR3 comprises 15 residues. The germline CDR1 and CDR2 sequences are LNHDA and SQIVND (reference sequence). CDR3 residues: CASSIKAGAKDTQYF. CDR3 DNA: TGTGCCAGCAGTATAAAAGCGGGAGCGAAAGATACGCAGTATTTT.